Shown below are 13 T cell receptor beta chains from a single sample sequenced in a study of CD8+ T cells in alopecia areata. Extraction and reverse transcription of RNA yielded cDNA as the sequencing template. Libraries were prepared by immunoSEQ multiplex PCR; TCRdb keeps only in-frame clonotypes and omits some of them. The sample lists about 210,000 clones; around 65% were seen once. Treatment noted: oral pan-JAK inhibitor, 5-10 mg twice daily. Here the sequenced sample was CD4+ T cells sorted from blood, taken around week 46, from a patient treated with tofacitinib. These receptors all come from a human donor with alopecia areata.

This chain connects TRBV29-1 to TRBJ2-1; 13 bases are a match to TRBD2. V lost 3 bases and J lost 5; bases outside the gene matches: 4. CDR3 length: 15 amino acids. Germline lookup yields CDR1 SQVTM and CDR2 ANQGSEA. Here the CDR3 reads CSVEPGLAGHNEQFF. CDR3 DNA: TGCAGCGTTGAGCCGGGACTAGCGGGACACAATGAGCAGTTCTTC.

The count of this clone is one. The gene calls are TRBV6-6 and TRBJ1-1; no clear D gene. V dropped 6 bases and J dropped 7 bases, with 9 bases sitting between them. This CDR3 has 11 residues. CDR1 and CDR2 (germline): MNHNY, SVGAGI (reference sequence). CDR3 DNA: TGTGCCAGCAGGGAATCGGGTGAAGCTTTCTTT. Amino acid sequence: CASRESGEAFF.

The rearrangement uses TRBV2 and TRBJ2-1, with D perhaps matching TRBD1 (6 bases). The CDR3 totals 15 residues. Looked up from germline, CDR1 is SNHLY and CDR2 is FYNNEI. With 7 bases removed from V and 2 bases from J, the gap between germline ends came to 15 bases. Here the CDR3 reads CASTKGGKAYNEQFF. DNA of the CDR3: TGTGCCAGCACCAAAGGGGGTAAGGCCTACAATGAGCAGTTCTTC.

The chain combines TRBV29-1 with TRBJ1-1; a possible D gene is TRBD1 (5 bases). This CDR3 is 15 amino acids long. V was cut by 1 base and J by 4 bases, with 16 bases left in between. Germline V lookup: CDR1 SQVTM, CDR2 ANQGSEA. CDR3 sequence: CSVEALREKGTEAFF. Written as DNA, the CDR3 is TGCAGCGTTGAAGCTCTCAGGGAGAAGGGCACTGAAGCTTTCTTT.

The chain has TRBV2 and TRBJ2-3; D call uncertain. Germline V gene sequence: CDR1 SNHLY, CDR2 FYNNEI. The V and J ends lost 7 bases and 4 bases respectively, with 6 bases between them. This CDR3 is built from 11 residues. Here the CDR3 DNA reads TGTGCCAGCACCCAGGCAGATACGCAGTATTTT. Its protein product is CASTQADTQYF.

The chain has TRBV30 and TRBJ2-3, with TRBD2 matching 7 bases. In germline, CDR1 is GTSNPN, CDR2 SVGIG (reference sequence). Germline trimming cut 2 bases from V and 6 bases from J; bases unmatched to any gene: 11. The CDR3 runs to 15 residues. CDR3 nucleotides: TGTGCCTGGAGTTCCCCACAGCGGGGATGGGATACGCAGTATTTT. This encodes CAWSSPQRGWDTQYF.

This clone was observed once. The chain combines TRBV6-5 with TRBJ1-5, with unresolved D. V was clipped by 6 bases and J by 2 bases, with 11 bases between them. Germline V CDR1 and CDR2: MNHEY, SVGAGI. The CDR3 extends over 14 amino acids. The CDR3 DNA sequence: TGTGCCAGCAGCCAGGCGGCTGGCAATCAGCCCCAGCATTTT. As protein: CASSQAAGNQPQHF.

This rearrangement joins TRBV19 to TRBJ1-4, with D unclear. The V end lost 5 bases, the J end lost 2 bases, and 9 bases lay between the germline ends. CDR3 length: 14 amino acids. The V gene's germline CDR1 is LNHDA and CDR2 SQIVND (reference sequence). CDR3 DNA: TGTGCCAGTAGTTTCGCCGGGACTAATGAAAAACTGTTTTTT. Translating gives CASSFAGTNEKLFF. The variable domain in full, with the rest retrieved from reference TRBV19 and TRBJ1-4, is DGGITQSPKYLFRKEGQNVTLSCEQNLNHDAMYWYRQDPGQGLRLIYYSQIVNDFQKGDIAEGYSVSREKKESFPLTVTSAQKNPTAFYLCASSFAGTNEKLFFGSGTQLSVL.

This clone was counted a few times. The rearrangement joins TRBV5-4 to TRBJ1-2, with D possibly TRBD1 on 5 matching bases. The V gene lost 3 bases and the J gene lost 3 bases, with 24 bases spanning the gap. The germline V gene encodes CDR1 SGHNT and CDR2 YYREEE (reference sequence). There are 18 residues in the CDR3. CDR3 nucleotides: TGTGCCAGCAGCTGGGGCGAGGGGACCCACGCTCGTCACTATGGCTACACCTTC. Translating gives CASSWGEGTHARHYGYTF.

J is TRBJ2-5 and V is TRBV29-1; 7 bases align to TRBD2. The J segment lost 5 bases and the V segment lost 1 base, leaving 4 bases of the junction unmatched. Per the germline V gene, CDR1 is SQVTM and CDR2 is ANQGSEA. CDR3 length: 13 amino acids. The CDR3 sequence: CSVEASGGETQYF. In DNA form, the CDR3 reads TGCAGCGTTGAAGCCTCCGGGGGGGAGACCCAGTACTTC. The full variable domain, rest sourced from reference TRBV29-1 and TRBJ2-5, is SAVISQKPSRDICQRGTSLTIQCQVDSQVTMMFWYRQQPGQSLTLIATANQGSEATYESGFVIDKFPISRPNLTFSTLTVSNMSPEDSSIYLCSVEASGGETQYFGPGTRLLVL.

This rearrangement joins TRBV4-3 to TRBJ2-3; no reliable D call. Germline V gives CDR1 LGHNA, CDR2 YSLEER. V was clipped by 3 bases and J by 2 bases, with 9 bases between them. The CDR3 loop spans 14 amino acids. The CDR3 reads CASSQSADTDTQYF. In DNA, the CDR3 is TGCGCCAGCAGCCAGTCCGCAGACACAGATACGCAGTATTTT.

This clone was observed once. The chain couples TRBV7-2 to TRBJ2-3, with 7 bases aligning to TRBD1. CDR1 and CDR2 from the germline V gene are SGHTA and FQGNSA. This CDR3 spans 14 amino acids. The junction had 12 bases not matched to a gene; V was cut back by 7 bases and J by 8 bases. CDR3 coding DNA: TGTGCCAGCAACAGACAGGGCGCTCCGATTACGCAGTATTTT. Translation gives CASNRQGAPITQYF.

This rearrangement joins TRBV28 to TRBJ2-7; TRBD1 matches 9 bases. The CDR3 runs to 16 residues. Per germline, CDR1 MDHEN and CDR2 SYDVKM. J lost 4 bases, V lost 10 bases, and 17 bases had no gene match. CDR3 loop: CATQVDRGDVRYEQYF. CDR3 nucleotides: TGTGCCACCCAAGTGGACAGGGGAGATGTACGTTACGAGCAGTACTTC.